The 8 T cell receptor beta chains presented below share a single source sample, sequenced in a study of T cells after posttransplantation cyclophosphamide (dated by TCRdb to the mid-2010s). Library generation was performed with the immunoSEQ multiplex PCR assay. TCRdb provides this immuneACCESS table in a form limited to in-frame rearrangements. Some clones are lacking; in checked studies, under half of them reflect an unresolved V gene, and why the rest are absent is not known. The sample table holds around 40,000 clones, of which 90% were seen once. 2% to 2.5% of the sample rests with the top ten. The treatment or condition label, read with the paper, signifies: high-dose cyclophosphamide on days +3 and +4 as single-agent GVHD prophylaxis. Busulfan and fludarabine conditioning, a related or unrelated marrow graft, and cyclophosphamide on days +3 and +4 were given to PTCy patients. This specimen was PBMCs, taken about 64 days after allogeneic stem cell transplant with posttransplant cyclophosphamide. These receptors came from a male patient between 55 and 70 years old who received an allogeneic stem cell transplant from a related donor and was CMV-positive. After a transplant, some T cells may be the graft donor's own cells.

The genes are TRBV11-2 and TRBJ2-7, with D possibly matching TRBD2 (6 bases). Trimming left V 7 bases short and J 1 base short, with 17 bases between. The CDR3 consists of 15 residues. CDR1 and CDR2 (germline): SGHAT, FQNNGV. The CDR3 loop reads CASTRGGLRSYEQYV. The CDR3 DNA sequence: TGTGCCAGCACTCGTGGGGGGTTACGATCCTACGAGCAGTACGTC.

The chain joins TRBV5-6 to TRBJ1-6; 7 nucleotides agree with TRBD1. The CDR3 sequence is 15 residues long. V trimming: 1 base; J trimming: 8 bases; junction bases outside the gene matches: 6. The germline V gene has CDR1 SGHDT and CDR2 YYEEEE. The CDR3: CASSLTGVGDSPLHF. The CDR3 DNA reads as TGTGCCAGCAGCTTGACAGGGGTGGGTGATTCACCCCTCCACTTT.

V is TRBV18 and J is TRBJ1-5; D uncertain. V was trimmed by 3 bases and J by 0 bases, leaving 9 bases between them. The CDR3 totals 15 residues. Germline CDR1 KGHSH, CDR2 LQKENI. The CDR3 nucleotides are TGTGCCAGCTCACCGCTCGGGGATAGCAATCAGCCCCAGCATTTT. As protein: CASSPLGDSNQPQHF.

The chain has TRBV6-1 and TRBJ2-5; 7 nucleotides align to TRBD2. Germline V gene sequence: CDR1 MNHNS, CDR2 SASEGT. The CDR3 is 14 amino acids. V dropped 6 bases and J dropped 7; count of bases not matched to a gene: 11. CDR3 protein: CASSLGGTQLTQYF. In nucleotides, the CDR3 is TGTGCCAGCAGCCTGGGGGGGACCCAATTGACCCAGTACTTC.

The chain recombines TRBV21-1 with TRBJ1-6; TRBD1 reflects the table's D call only, with no check against the DNA. TRBV21-1 is an annotated pseudogene. The CDR3 sequence is 15 residues long. CDR3 amino acids: CASSKAPDYNSPLHF. The CDR3 nucleotides read TGTGCCAGCAGCAAAGCGCCAGATTATAATTCACCCCTCCACTTT.

In DNA form, the CDR3 reads TGTGCCAGCAGTGAATCGGACTGGCTGACTGAAGCTTTCTTT. Translating it yields CASSESDWLTEAFF. The chain employs TRBV2 and TRBJ1-1, with D unresolved. V lost 2 bases and J lost 5, with 12 bases in between. This CDR3 contains 14 residues. CDR1 is SNHLY and CDR2 is FYNNEI in the germline V gene.

The genes are TRBV27 and TRBJ1-5; a possible D gene is TRBD1 (6 bases). This CDR3 spans 15 amino acids. The V end was cut by 3 bases, the J end by 1 base, with 10 bases between. Germline-derived CDR1 and CDR2 are MNHEY and SMNVEV (reference sequence). The CDR3 protein is CASSFQGMSNQPQHF. CDR3 DNA sequence: TGTGCCAGCAGTTTTCAGGGGATGAGCAATCAGCCCCAGCATTTT.

The chain is built from TRBV14 and TRBJ2-2; 7 bases match TRBD1. The junction had 0 bases not matched to a gene; V was cut back by 2 bases and J by 6 bases. Germline V gives CDR1 SGHDN, CDR2 FVKESK. The CDR3 contains 13 residues. CDR3 amino acids: CASSQQGAGELFF. CDR3 DNA: TGTGCCAGCAGCCAACAGGGGGCCGGGGAGCTGTTTTTT.